This is a list of T cell receptor beta chains from one sample in a study of T-cell memory formation after mild COVID-19. TCRdb passed the 5' RACE reads through MiXCR, listing each CDR3 protein once. The sample shows 200,000 to 250,000 distinct CDR3 sequences, 16% of them seen only once. Input material: PBMCs or a T cell subset sorted from them (not recorded which). All receptors derive from a man aged 18 to 35 who had mild COVID-19 (a few samples of this study predate the infection). Cell type and time point are not known. Each CDR3 is given with its conserved first and last residue. Fields, in order: J gene, D gene, V gene, clone size, CDR3 protein, CDR3 DNA. The D gene is left open where the match is weak. A clone size is listed for some rows: how often the clone was seen (once, few, many), or a class if it is expanded.

j_gene: TRBJ2-1
d_gene: TRBD1
v_gene: TRBV2
abundance: -
CDR3aa: CASRDREVSSEQFF
CDR3nt: TGTGCCAGCAGGGACAGGGAGGTCAGCAGTGAGCAGTTCTTC

j_gene: TRBJ1-5
d_gene: TRBD1
v_gene: TRBV5-1
abundance: -
CDR3aa: CASSPTTGNGPQHF
CDR3nt: TGCGCCAGCAGCCCTACGACAGGGAACGGGCCCCAGCATTTT

j_gene: TRBJ1-2
d_gene: TRBD1
v_gene: TRBV6-6
abundance: few
CDR3aa: CASATPGQDRWDYGYTF
CDR3nt: TGTGCCAGCGCTACTCCCGGACAGGACCGATGGGACTATGGCTACACCTTC

j_gene: TRBJ2-5
d_gene: -
v_gene: TRBV7-8
abundance: -
CDR3aa: CASSLGGAGLETQYF
CDR3nt: TGTGCCAGCAGCTTAGGCGGGGCGGGTTTGGAGACCCAGTACTTC

j_gene: TRBJ2-1
d_gene: -
v_gene: TRBV18
abundance: many
CDR3aa: CASSPQDLAYNEQFF
CDR3nt: TGTGCCAGCTCACCACAGGACTTGGCCTACAATGAGCAGTTCTTC

j_gene: TRBJ1-5
d_gene: -
v_gene: TRBV12-3/TRBV12-4
abundance: -
CDR3aa: CASSYQVDSNQPQHF
CDR3nt: TGTGCCAGCAGTTACCAGGTTGATAGCAATCAGCCCCAGCATTTT

j_gene: TRBJ2-3
d_gene: -
v_gene: TRBV7-2
abundance: -
CDR3aa: CASSWTSTDTQYF
CDR3nt: TGTGCCAGCAGCTGGACTAGCACAGATACGCAGTATTTT

j_gene: TRBJ2-2
d_gene: -
v_gene: TRBV7-3
abundance: many
CDR3aa: CASSLAGPQGGELFF
CDR3nt: TGTGCCAGCAGCTTGGCGGGACCCCAGGGCGGGGAGCTGTTTTTT

j_gene: TRBJ2-6
d_gene: -
v_gene: TRBV25-1
abundance: -
CDR3aa: CASSERSLVGNSGANVLTF
CDR3nt: TGTGCCAGCAGTGAAAGGTCCCTGGTTGGGAACTCTGGGGCCAACGTCCTGACTTTC

j_gene: TRBJ1-3
d_gene: -
v_gene: TRBV9
abundance: -
CDR3aa: CASQQGNTIYF
CDR3nt: TGTGCCAGCCAGCAGGGAAACACCATATATTTT

j_gene: TRBJ1-4
d_gene: -
v_gene: TRBV5-1
abundance: -
CDR3aa: CASRISDEKLFF
CDR3nt: TGCGCCAGCAGGATCAGTGATGAAAAACTGTTTTTT

j_gene: TRBJ2-1
d_gene: -
v_gene: TRBV5-1
abundance: -
CDR3aa: CASSLGFGWNEQFF
CDR3nt: TGCGCCAGCAGCTTGGGATTTGGTTGGAATGAGCAGTTCTTC

j_gene: TRBJ1-1
d_gene: -
v_gene: TRBV5-1
abundance: few
CDR3aa: CASSFITGRWNTEAFF
CDR3nt: TGCGCCAGCAGCTTTATCACAGGGAGATGGAACACTGAAGCTTTCTTT

j_gene: TRBJ2-2
d_gene: TRBD1
v_gene: TRBV6-5
abundance: few
CDR3aa: CASSALRGTGGEGELFF
CDR3nt: TGTGCCAGCAGTGCGCTCCGGGGGACAGGGGGCGAAGGGGAGCTGTTTTTT

j_gene: TRBJ1-6
d_gene: TRBD1
v_gene: TRBV5-1
abundance: -
CDR3aa: CASRWGDRGDSPLHF
CDR3nt: TGCGCCAGCAGATGGGGGGACAGGGGTGACTCACCCCTCCACTTT

j_gene: TRBJ2-5
d_gene: -
v_gene: TRBV7-9
abundance: few
CDR3aa: CASSTWAGPRQETQYF
CDR3nt: TGTGCCAGCAGCACATGGGCAGGGCCCCGCCAAGAGACCCAGTACTTC

j_gene: TRBJ2-5
d_gene: -
v_gene: TRBV20-1
abundance: -
CDR3aa: CSASQLGDSLWETQYF
CDR3nt: TGCAGTGCTAGTCAGTTGGGGGACTCACTCTGGGAGACCCAGTACTTC

j_gene: TRBJ1-5
d_gene: -
v_gene: TRBV4-3
abundance: few
CDR3aa: CASSQSGNQPQHF
CDR3nt: TGCGCCAGCAGCCAAAGCGGTAATCAGCCCCAGCATTTT

j_gene: TRBJ2-7
d_gene: TRBD1
v_gene: TRBV5-1
abundance: few
CDR3aa: CASSGQGSSYEQYF
CDR3nt: TGCGCCAGCAGCGGACAGGGAAGCTCCTACGAGCAGTACTTC

j_gene: TRBJ2-3
d_gene: -
v_gene: TRBV5-1
abundance: few
CDR3aa: CASSWAVFSPDTQYF
CDR3nt: TGCGCCAGCAGTTGGGCCGTATTTTCCCCAGATACGCAGTATTTT

j_gene: TRBJ1-1
d_gene: -
v_gene: TRBV4-1
abundance: few
CDR3aa: CASSQVDLIVFRLNTEAFF
CDR3nt: TGCGCCAGCAGCCAAGTGGATTTGATAGTTTTCCGTCTGAACACTGAAGCTTTCTTT

j_gene: TRBJ1-5
d_gene: -
v_gene: TRBV2
abundance: few
CDR3aa: CASSNDDPGQHF
CDR3nt: TGTGCCAGCAGTAATGACGACCCCGGCCAGCATTTT

j_gene: TRBJ2-7
d_gene: TRBD2
v_gene: TRBV9
abundance: few
CDR3aa: CASSVAASGIYEQYF
CDR3nt: TGTGCCAGCAGCGTAGCGGCTAGCGGCATCTACGAGCAGTACTTC

j_gene: TRBJ2-2
d_gene: -
v_gene: TRBV27
abundance: few
CDR3aa: CASSTSGELFF
CDR3nt: TGTGCCAGCAGTACCAGCGGGGAGCTGTTTTTT

j_gene: TRBJ1-1
d_gene: -
v_gene: TRBV6-5
abundance: -
CDR3aa: CASIPTLGHNTEAFF
CDR3nt: TGTGCCAGCATTCCCACTCTAGGACACAACACTGAAGCTTTCTTT

j_gene: TRBJ2-7
d_gene: -
v_gene: TRBV5-1
abundance: -
CDR3aa: CASRWGILPYEQYF
CDR3nt: TGCGCCAGCAGGTGGGGGATTCTCCCCTACGAGCAGTACTTC

j_gene: TRBJ1-3
d_gene: -
v_gene: TRBV7-8
abundance: -
CDR3aa: CASSLATGHGNTIYF
CDR3nt: TGTGCCAGCAGCTTAGCCACAGGGCACGGAAACACCATATATTTT

j_gene: TRBJ2-3
d_gene: -
v_gene: TRBV5-1
abundance: few
CDR3aa: CASSSAAPTDTQYF
CDR3nt: TGCGCCAGCAGCTCGGCAGCACCCACAGATACGCAGTATTTT

j_gene: TRBJ2-7
d_gene: TRBD2
v_gene: TRBV12-3/TRBV12-4
abundance: many
CDR3aa: CASSSPRTSGGGEQYF
CDR3nt: TGTGCCAGCAGCTCCCCGCGGACTAGCGGGGGGGGGGAGCAGTACTTC

j_gene: TRBJ1-6
d_gene: -
v_gene: TRBV7-2
abundance: many
CDR3aa: CASSFRVTASNSPLHF
CDR3nt: TGTGCCAGCAGCTTCAGGGTTACTGCTTCTAATTCACCCCTCCACTTT

j_gene: TRBJ2-1
d_gene: TRBD2
v_gene: TRBV5-1
abundance: -
CDR3aa: CASSFGGGTYNEQFF
CDR3nt: TGCGCCAGCAGCTTTGGCGGGGGTACCTACAATGAGCAGTTCTTC

j_gene: TRBJ1-2
d_gene: TRBD1
v_gene: TRBV6-2/TRBV6-3
abundance: -
CDR3aa: CASSLPTGTGYTF
CDR3nt: TGTGCCAGCAGTCTTCCGACAGGGACTGGCTACACCTTC

j_gene: TRBJ1-5
d_gene: TRBD1
v_gene: TRBV6-2/TRBV6-3
abundance: -
CDR3aa: CASADRGFVNQPQHF
CDR3nt: TGTGCCAGCGCGGACAGGGGATTCGTCAATCAGCCCCAGCATTTT

j_gene: TRBJ2-1
d_gene: -
v_gene: TRBV7-2
abundance: many
CDR3aa: CASNLGRGQYNEQFF
CDR3nt: TGTGCCAGCAACCTGGGGAGGGGGCAATACAATGAGCAGTTCTTC

j_gene: TRBJ2-4
d_gene: -
v_gene: TRBV18
abundance: -
CDR3aa: CASSPGTATGIQYF
CDR3nt: TGTGCCAGCTCACCCGGAACAGCCACTGGCATTCAGTACTTC

j_gene: TRBJ2-3
d_gene: -
v_gene: TRBV10-3
abundance: -
CDR3aa: CAISERGAFGGTDTQYF
CDR3nt: TGTGCCATCAGTGAGCGAGGGGCCTTCGGGGGCACAGATACGCAGTATTTT

j_gene: TRBJ1-1
d_gene: TRBD1
v_gene: TRBV12-3/TRBV12-4
abundance: few
CDR3aa: CASSPGTGGLLVTEAFF
CDR3nt: TGTGCCAGCAGTCCGGGGACAGGGGGCCTTTTGGTCACTGAAGCTTTCTTT

j_gene: TRBJ2-5
d_gene: TRBD2
v_gene: TRBV4-2
abundance: few
CDR3aa: CASSEGGIRSGETQYF
CDR3nt: TGTGCCAGCAGCGAGGGAGGGATTAGAAGTGGGGAGACCCAGTACTTC

j_gene: TRBJ2-5
d_gene: -
v_gene: TRBV19
abundance: few
CDR3aa: CASSITGSKETQYF
CDR3nt: TGTGCCAGTAGTATTACAGGATCTAAAGAGACCCAGTACTTC

j_gene: TRBJ1-1
d_gene: -
v_gene: TRBV18
abundance: few
CDR3aa: CASSPREEVTEAFF
CDR3nt: TGTGCCAGCTCACCCAGGGAGGAGGTCACTGAAGCTTTCTTT

j_gene: TRBJ1-4
d_gene: -
v_gene: TRBV4-1
abundance: -
CDR3aa: CASSQDPGRLNEKLFF
CDR3nt: TGCGCCAGCAGCCAAGATCCGGGACGGCTGAATGAAAAACTGTTTTTT

j_gene: TRBJ2-5
d_gene: -
v_gene: TRBV7-2
abundance: -
CDR3aa: CASTPYGPQETQYF
CDR3nt: TGTGCCAGCACCCCTTATGGCCCGCAAGAGACCCAGTACTTC

j_gene: TRBJ2-2
d_gene: -
v_gene: TRBV12-3/TRBV12-4
abundance: many
CDR3aa: CASSPYIAGELFF
CDR3nt: TGTGCCAGCAGTCCCTATATCGCCGGGGAGCTGTTTTTT

j_gene: TRBJ1-2
d_gene: -
v_gene: TRBV10-3
abundance: -
CDR3aa: CAIDSRNNYGYTF
CDR3nt: TGTGCCATCGATAGTCGGAATAACTATGGCTACACCTTC

j_gene: TRBJ1-5
d_gene: -
v_gene: TRBV6-2/TRBV6-3
abundance: few
CDR3aa: CASSYLGEGQPQHF
CDR3nt: TGTGCCAGCAGTTACCTCGGGGAAGGACAGCCCCAGCATTTT

j_gene: TRBJ2-3
d_gene: TRBD1
v_gene: TRBV5-1
abundance: many
CDR3aa: CASRDGTASTDTQYF
CDR3nt: TGCGCCAGCAGGGACGGGACAGCAAGCACAGATACGCAGTATTTT

j_gene: TRBJ2-2
d_gene: -
v_gene: TRBV7-9
abundance: many
CDR3aa: CASSLDRTGELFF
CDR3nt: TGTGCCAGCAGCTTAGATCGCACCGGGGAGCTGTTTTTT

j_gene: TRBJ2-1
d_gene: -
v_gene: TRBV5-1
abundance: many
CDR3aa: CASSLLPTRRNEQFF
CDR3nt: TGCGCCAGCAGCTTGCTCCCGACCCGGAGGAATGAGCAGTTCTTC

j_gene: TRBJ2-3
d_gene: -
v_gene: TRBV6-2/TRBV6-3
abundance: few
CDR3aa: CASSYSAAYSTDTQYF
CDR3nt: TGTGCCAGCAGTTACTCAGCGGCGTACAGCACAGATACGCAGTATTTT

j_gene: TRBJ2-3
d_gene: TRBD2
v_gene: TRBV20-1
abundance: once
CDR3aa: CSAGLAGGLPDTQYF
CDR3nt: TGCAGTGCGGGACTAGCGGGGGGGCTTCCAGATACGCAGTATTTT